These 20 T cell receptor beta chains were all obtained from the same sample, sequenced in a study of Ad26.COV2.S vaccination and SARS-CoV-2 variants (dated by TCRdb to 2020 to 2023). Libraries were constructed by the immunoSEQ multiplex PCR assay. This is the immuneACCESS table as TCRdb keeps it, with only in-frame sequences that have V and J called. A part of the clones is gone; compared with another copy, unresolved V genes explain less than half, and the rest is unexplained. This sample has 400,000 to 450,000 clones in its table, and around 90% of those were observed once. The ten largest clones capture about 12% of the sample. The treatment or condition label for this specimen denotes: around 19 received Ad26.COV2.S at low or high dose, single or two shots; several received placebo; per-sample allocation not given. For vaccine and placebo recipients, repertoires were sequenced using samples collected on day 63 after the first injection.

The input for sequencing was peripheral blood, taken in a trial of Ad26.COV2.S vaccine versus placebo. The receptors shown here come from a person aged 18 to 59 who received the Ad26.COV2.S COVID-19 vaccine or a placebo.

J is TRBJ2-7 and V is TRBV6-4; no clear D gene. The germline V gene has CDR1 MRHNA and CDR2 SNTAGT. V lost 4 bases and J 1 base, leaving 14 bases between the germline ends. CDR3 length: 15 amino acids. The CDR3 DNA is TGTGCCAGCAGTGCCGGGCAGTTCAATTCCTACGAGCAGTACTTC. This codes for CASSAGQFNSYEQYF.

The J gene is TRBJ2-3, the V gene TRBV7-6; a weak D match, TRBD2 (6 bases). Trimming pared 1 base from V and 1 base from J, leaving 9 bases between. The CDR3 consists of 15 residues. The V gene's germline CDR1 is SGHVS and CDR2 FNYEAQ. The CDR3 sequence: CASSLDGTRTDTQYF. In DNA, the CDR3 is TGTGCCAGCAGCTTAGACGGGACTCGCACAGATACGCAGTATTTT.

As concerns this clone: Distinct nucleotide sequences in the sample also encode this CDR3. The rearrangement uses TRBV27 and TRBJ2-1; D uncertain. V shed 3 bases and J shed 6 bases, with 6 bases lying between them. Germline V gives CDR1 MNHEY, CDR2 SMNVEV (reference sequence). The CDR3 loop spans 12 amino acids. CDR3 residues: CASSFLGNEQFF. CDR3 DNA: TGTGCCAGCAGTTTCCTCGGCAATGAGCAGTTCTTC.

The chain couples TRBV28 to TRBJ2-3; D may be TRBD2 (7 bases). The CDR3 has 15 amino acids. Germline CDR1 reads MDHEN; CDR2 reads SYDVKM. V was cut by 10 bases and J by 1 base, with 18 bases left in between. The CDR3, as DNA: TGTGCCACAACTCGAGGGGGGGGAGGCACAGATACGCAGTATTTT. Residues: CATTRGGGGTDTQYF.

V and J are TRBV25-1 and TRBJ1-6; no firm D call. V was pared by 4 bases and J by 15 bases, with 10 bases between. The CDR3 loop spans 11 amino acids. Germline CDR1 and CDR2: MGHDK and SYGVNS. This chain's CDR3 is CASSGAGYLHF. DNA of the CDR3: TGTGCCAGCAGTGGGGCAGGTTACCTCCACTTT. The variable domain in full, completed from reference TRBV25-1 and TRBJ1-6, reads EADIYQTPRYLVIGTGKKITLECSQTMGHDKMYWYQQDPGMELHLIHYSYGVNSTEKGDLSSESTVSRIRTEHFPLTLESARPSHTSQYLCASSGAGYLHFGNGTRLTVT.

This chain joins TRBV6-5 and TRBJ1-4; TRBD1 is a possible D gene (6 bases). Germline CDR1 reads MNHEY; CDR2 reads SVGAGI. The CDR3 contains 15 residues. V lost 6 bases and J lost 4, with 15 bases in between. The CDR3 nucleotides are TGTGCCAGCAGCCTAGGGGGGCCCATTAATGAAAAACTGTTTTTT. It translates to CASSLGGPINEKLFF.

The CDR3 DNA follows: TGTGCCAGCAGCTTGGGGACAGGGCCTGAAGCTTTCTTT. It is translated as CASSLGTGPEAFF. The genes are TRBV5-6 and TRBJ1-1, with 8 bases matching TRBD1. The germline gives CDR1 SGHDT, CDR2 YYEEEE. V shed 0 bases, J shed 6 bases, and the junction held 1 base outside the gene matches. The CDR3 is 13 amino acids.

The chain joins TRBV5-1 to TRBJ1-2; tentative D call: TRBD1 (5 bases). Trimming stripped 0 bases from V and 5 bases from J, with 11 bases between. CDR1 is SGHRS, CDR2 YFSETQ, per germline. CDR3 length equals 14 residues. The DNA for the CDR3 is TGCGCCAGCAGCTTGGACAGGCGAAGTTATGGCTACACCTTC. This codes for CASSLDRRSYGYTF.

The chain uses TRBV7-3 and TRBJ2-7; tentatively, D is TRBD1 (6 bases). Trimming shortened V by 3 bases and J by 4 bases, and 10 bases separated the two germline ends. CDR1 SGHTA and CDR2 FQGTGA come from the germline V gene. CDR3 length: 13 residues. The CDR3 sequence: CASSFTGLYEQYF. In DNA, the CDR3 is TGTGCCAGCAGCTTCACAGGGTTATACGAGCAGTACTTC.

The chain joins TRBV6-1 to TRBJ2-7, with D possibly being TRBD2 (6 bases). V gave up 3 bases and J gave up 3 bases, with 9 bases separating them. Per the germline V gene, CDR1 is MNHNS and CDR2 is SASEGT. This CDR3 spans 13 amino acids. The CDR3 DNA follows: TGTGCCAGCAGTGAGCGGGGATACTACGAGCAGTACTTC. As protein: CASSERGYYEQYF.

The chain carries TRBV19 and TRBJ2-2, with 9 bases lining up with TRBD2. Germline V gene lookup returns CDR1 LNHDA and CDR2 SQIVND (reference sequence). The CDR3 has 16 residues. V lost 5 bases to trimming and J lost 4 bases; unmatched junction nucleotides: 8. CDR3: CASSSTSGGVTGELFF. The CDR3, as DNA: TGTGCCAGTAGTTCGACTAGCGGAGGGGTCACCGGGGAGCTGTTTTTT. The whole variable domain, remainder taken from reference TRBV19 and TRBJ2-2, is DGGITQSPKYLFRKEGQNVTLSCEQNLNHDAMYWYRQDPGQGLRLIYYSQIVNDFQKGDIAEGYSVSREKKESFPLTVTSAQKNPTAFYLCASSSTSGGVTGELFFGEGSRLTVL.

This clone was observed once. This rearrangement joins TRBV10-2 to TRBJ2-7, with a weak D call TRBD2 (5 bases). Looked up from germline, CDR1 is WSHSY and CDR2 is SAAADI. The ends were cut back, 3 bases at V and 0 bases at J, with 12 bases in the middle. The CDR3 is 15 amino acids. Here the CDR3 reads CASSDLDWSSYEQYF. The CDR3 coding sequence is TGCGCCAGCAGTGATTTGGACTGGAGCTCCTACGAGCAGTACTTC.

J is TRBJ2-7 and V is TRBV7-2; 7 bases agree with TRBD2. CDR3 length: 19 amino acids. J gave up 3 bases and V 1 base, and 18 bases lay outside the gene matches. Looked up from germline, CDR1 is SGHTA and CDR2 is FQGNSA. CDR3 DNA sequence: TGTGCCAGCAGCTTAGGTCCCGGAGATAATAGCGGGTTTATCTACGAGCAGTACTTC. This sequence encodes CASSLGPGDNSGFIYEQYF.

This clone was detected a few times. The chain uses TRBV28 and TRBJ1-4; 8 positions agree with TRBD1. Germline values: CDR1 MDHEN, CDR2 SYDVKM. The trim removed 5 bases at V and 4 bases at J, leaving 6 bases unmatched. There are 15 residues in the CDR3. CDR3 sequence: CASSPTGAVNEKLFF. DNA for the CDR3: TGTGCCAGCAGTCCGACAGGGGCAGTTAATGAAAAACTGTTTTTT.

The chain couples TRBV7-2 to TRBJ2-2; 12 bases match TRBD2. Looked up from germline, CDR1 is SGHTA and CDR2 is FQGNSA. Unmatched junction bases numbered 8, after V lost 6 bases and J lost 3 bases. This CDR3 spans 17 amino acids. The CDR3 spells CASSRTRLAGDTGELFF. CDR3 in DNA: TGTGCCAGCAGTCGGACCCGACTAGCGGGAGACACCGGGGAGCTGTTTTTT. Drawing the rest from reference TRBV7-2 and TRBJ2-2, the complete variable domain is GAGVSQSPSNKVTEKGKDVELRCDPISGHTALYWYRQSLGQGLEFLIYFQGNSAPDKSGLPSDRFSAERTGGSVSTLTIQRTQQEDSAVYLCASSRTRLAGDTGELFFGEGSRLTVL.

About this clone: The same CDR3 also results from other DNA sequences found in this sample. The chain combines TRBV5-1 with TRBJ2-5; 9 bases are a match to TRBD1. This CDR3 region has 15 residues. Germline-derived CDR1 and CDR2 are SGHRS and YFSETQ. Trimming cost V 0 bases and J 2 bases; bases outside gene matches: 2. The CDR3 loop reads CASSLGGQGQETQYF. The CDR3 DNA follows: TGCGCCAGCAGCTTGGGAGGACAGGGGCAAGAGACCCAGTACTTC.

The CDR3 region has the DNA TGCGCCAGCAGCTTGGATGGACTAGCGGGAGTGTTTACAGATACGCAGTATTTT. Protein sequence: CASSLDGLAGVFTDTQYF. This sequence joins TRBV5-1 and TRBJ2-3, with 13 bases that match TRBD2. There are 18 residues in the CDR3. Germline lookup yields CDR1 SGHRS and CDR2 YFSETQ. The V and J ends lost 0 bases and 3 bases, in that order; junction bases with no gene match: 7.

The CDR3 region is CASSLLQGAYGYNEQFF. CDR3 nucleotide sequence: TGTGCCAGCAGTTTATTACAGGGGGCTTATGGCTACAATGAGCAGTTCTTC. V and J are TRBV27 and TRBJ2-1; 9 nucleotides agree with TRBD1. This CDR3 spans 17 amino acids. In germline, CDR1 is MNHEY, CDR2 SMNVEV (reference sequence). Trimming at V came to 1 base and at J to 3 bases, leaving 7 bases not matched to a gene.

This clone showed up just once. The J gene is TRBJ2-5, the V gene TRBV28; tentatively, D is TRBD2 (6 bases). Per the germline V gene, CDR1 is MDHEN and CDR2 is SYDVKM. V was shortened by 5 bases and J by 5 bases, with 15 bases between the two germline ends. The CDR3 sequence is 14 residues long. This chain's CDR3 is CASSRAGRGETQYF. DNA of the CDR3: TGTGCCAGCAGTCGGGCAGGCCGGGGGGAGACCCAGTACTTC.

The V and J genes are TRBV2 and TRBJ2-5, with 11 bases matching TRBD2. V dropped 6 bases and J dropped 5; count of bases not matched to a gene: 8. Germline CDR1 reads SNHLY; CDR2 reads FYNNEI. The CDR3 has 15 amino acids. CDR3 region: CASRKLAGVSETQYF. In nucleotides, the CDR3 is TGTGCCAGCAGAAAACTAGCGGGAGTCTCGGAGACCCAGTACTTC.